This entry describes one TCR beta chain. As yet, its antigen is unknown. The data originate from a study of T-cell memory formation after mild COVID-19. General observations from the study: Clones contracting across day 15 to 85 had a balanced CD4/CD8 profile; later expanding clones leaned CD4+.

One entry per CDR3 protein, called by TCRdb with MiXCR from the 5' RACE reads. Of some 100,000 distinct CDR3 sequences listed, 11% are singletons. Sequenced input: PBMCs or a T cell subset sorted from them (not recorded which). The clonotype was recovered from a man between 18 and 29 years old who had mild COVID-19 (a few samples of this study predate the infection). Cell type and time point are not known.

The CDR3 region is CASSSGGGRGYGYTF. The CDR3 coding sequence is TGTGCCAGCAGTTCCGGCGGAGGGCGAGGCTATGGCTACACCTTC. The V and J genes are TRBV6-5 and TRBJ1-2; D gene unclear. The CDR3 loop spans 15 amino acids. The V gene's germline CDR1 is MNHEY and CDR2 SVGAGI. V was pared by 4 bases and J by 4 bases, with 16 bases between.